The T cell receptor (beta chain) described here comes from a study of shared clonotypes between healthy human individuals. Study context: Per donor, CD8 memory used one plate, CD8 naive used two, CD4 memory used three and CD4 naive used three.

Overall study results and limits: Estimated richness was generally greater in naive than memory subsets. Non-shared clonotypes displayed generation probabilities falling below those of clonotypes present in all four donors.

Here immunoSEQ multiplex PCR was the method, and the copy in TCRdb shows in-frame clones only, minus some. Here the sample spans around 1 million clones, 76% being singletons. Only a few counts were recorded for this clone. The antigen remains undetermined. The J segment lost 6 bases and the V segment lost 3 bases, leaving 4 bases of the junction unmatched. This CDR3 comprises 14 residues. Germline V CDR1 and CDR2: KGHSH, LQKENI. Caucasian adults residing in Nashville, Tennessee made up all the donors. The sequencing input was memory CD4+ T cells sorted from blood. Subset indicated: CD45RA-negative fraction. The rearrangement joins TRBV18 to TRBJ1-4; 7 nucleotides match TRBD1. This clonotype originated in a man aged 18 to 29 in good health. This CDR3 reads CASSPRGQDEKLFF. CDR3 DNA: TGTGCCAGCTCACCTAGGGGGCAGGATGAAAAACTGTTTTTT.